This T cell receptor (beta chain) was sequenced for a study of pediatric ulcerative colitis. This CDR3 contains 15 residues. The V end was cut by 4 bases, the J end by 8 bases, with 20 bases between. The germline V gene has CDR1 MNHNY and CDR2 SVGAGI (reference sequence). TCRdb's copy holds only in-frame clones and misses some; the assay was immunoSEQ multiplex PCR. This table has under 15,000 clones, approximately 71% appearing once. One to two pinch biopsies were taken from the rectum during colonoscopy. Findings and limits, study-wide: Blood samples from a couple of patients yielded substantially fewer templates and were excluded from blood-rectal overlap analysis.

Worth noting for this clone: No antigen is known for it.

The chain employs TRBV6-6 and TRBJ1-2, with a weak D call TRBD1 (5 bases). The specimen was gut tissue. The receptor's source is a boy aged 10-17 years who was a control in a study of pediatric ulcerative colitis. Here the CDR3 DNA reads TGTGCCAGCAGTTCGGCGAGGGAAGGGGCCGGGGGCTACACCTTC. It yields the protein CASSSAREGAGGYTF.